Listed below are T cell receptor beta chains from one sample, sequenced in a study of cytomegalovirus exposure and HLA in healthy donors. Profiled with immunoSEQ multiplex PCR; TCRdb holds only in-frame clones, not every one. Of 80,000 or so clones in the sample, over 55% are singletons; the top ten hold 5.7%. Source material: PBMCs. These receptors all come from a man aged 30-40 years in good health and CMV-seropositive. CDR3s include the opening cysteine and the closing phenylalanine or tryptophan. The order of the fields is CDR3 DNA, CDR3 protein, J gene, D gene, clone size, V gene. The D gene is left open where the match is weak. The size field is filled for only some rows; it gives once, few, many or a size class.

CDR3nt: TGTGCCAGCAGTAGGGGACTAGCGGCCACAGATACGCAGTATTTT; CDR3aa: CASSRGLAATDTQYF; j_gene: TRBJ2-3; d_gene: TRBD2; abundance: once; v_gene: TRBV6-6
CDR3nt: TGCGCCAGCAGCCAAGGGCGGAAATATGAGACCCAGTACTTC; CDR3aa: CASSQGRKYETQYF; j_gene: TRBJ2-5; d_gene: -; abundance: -; v_gene: TRBV4-1
CDR3nt: TGTGCCAGCAGTTTTAAGGGGGCAAGCAATCAGCCCCAGCATTTT; CDR3aa: CASSFKGASNQPQHF; j_gene: TRBJ1-5; d_gene: TRBD1; abundance: -; v_gene: TRBV28
CDR3nt: TGTGCCAGCAGCCTGGACAGGGTTTGGGAGACCCAGTACTTC; CDR3aa: CASSLDRVWETQYF; j_gene: TRBJ2-5; d_gene: TRBD1; abundance: -; v_gene: TRBV6-6
CDR3nt: TGTGCCAGCAGCGGGACAGGGGTCACCGGGGAGCTGTTTTTT; CDR3aa: CASSGTGVTGELFF; j_gene: TRBJ2-2; d_gene: TRBD1; abundance: once; v_gene: TRBV7-3
CDR3nt: TGTGCTAGCCTGACAGATACTAACACTGAAGCTTTCTTT; CDR3aa: CASLTDTNTEAFF; j_gene: TRBJ1-1; d_gene: -; abundance: -; v_gene: TRBV12-5
CDR3nt: TGTGCCAGTAGCCTTTACAGGGACACCGGGGAGCTGTTTTTT; CDR3aa: CASSLYRDTGELFF; j_gene: TRBJ2-2; d_gene: -; abundance: few; v_gene: TRBV19
CDR3nt: TGTGCCAGCAGCGGACTTCTAGCGGGAGATGCTGGTACCGGGGAGCTGTTTTTT; CDR3aa: CASSGLLAGDAGTGELFF; j_gene: TRBJ2-2; d_gene: TRBD2; abundance: -; v_gene: TRBV9
CDR3nt: TGTGCCAGCAATTGGGGGCCCCAGAATGAGCAGTTCTTC; CDR3aa: CASNWGPQNEQFF; j_gene: TRBJ2-1; d_gene: -; abundance: once; v_gene: TRBV2
CDR3nt: TGTGCCAGCAGTGAATTACAGAAACTGGGACTAGCGGGAGGCGATGAGCAGTTCTTC; CDR3aa: CASSELQKLGLAGGDEQFF; j_gene: TRBJ2-1; d_gene: TRBD2; abundance: -; v_gene: TRBV28
CDR3nt: TGTGCCAGCAGTTCTGAGGGGGGGGGAAACACCTTC; CDR3aa: CASSSEGGGNTF; j_gene: TRBJ1-2; d_gene: -; abundance: -; v_gene: TRBV28
CDR3nt: TGTGCCAGCAGCTTAGGCCCAGGGGAGGGGTATGGCTACACCTTC; CDR3aa: CASSLGPGEGYGYTF; j_gene: TRBJ1-2; d_gene: -; abundance: -; v_gene: TRBV7-3
CDR3nt: TGTGCCAGCAGGATTCAGACAGGGGTGAACACTGAAGCTTTCTTT; CDR3aa: CASRIQTGVNTEAFF; j_gene: TRBJ1-1; d_gene: TRBD1; abundance: few; v_gene: TRBV6-5
CDR3nt: TGTGCCAGCAGCCAATTGGGCCGGCCTGAAGGTCTCTATGGCTACACCTTC; CDR3aa: CASSQLGRPEGLYGYTF; j_gene: TRBJ1-2; d_gene: -; abundance: few; v_gene: TRBV14
CDR3nt: TGTGCCAGCAGCTTAATGGCAGGGGACTATAACTATGGCTACACCTTC; CDR3aa: CASSLMAGDYNYGYTF; j_gene: TRBJ1-2; d_gene: -; abundance: -; v_gene: TRBV7-9
CDR3nt: TGTGCCAGTAGCATGGGACAGGGGCCTTATGGCTACACCTTC; CDR3aa: CASSMGQGPYGYTF; j_gene: TRBJ1-2; d_gene: TRBD1; abundance: -; v_gene: TRBV19
CDR3nt: TGTGCCTCAAGGCCGGGGAGAAACTATGGCTACACCTTC; CDR3aa: CASRPGRNYGYTF; j_gene: TRBJ1-2; d_gene: -; abundance: -; v_gene: TRBV28
CDR3nt: TGTGCCATCAGTGACCATAACTATGGCTACACCTTC; CDR3aa: CAISDHNYGYTF; j_gene: TRBJ1-2; d_gene: -; abundance: once; v_gene: TRBV10-3
CDR3nt: TGTGCCAGCAGCCAAGGCAGGGCAACCGACTCCTACGAGCAGTACTTC; CDR3aa: CASSQGRATDSYEQYF; j_gene: TRBJ2-7; d_gene: -; abundance: -; v_gene: TRBV4-2
CDR3nt: TGTGCCAGCGTCGGACAGGCCTACGAGCAGTACTTC; CDR3aa: CASVGQAYEQYF; j_gene: TRBJ2-7; d_gene: TRBD1; abundance: few; v_gene: TRBV7-8
CDR3nt: TGTGCCAGCAGCCTCACTCCTCAATTTAGCACAGATACGCAGTATTTT; CDR3aa: CASSLTPQFSTDTQYF; j_gene: TRBJ2-3; d_gene: -; abundance: -; v_gene: TRBV9
CDR3nt: TGCGCCAGCAGCCAAGAGGAGTTATCTACGCAGTATTTT; CDR3aa: CASSQEELSTQYF; j_gene: TRBJ2-3; d_gene: -; abundance: -; v_gene: TRBV4-1
CDR3nt: TGTGCCAGCAGTTTATTCCGTGAAGCTTTCTTT; CDR3aa: CASSLFREAFF; j_gene: TRBJ1-1; d_gene: -; abundance: once; v_gene: TRBV28